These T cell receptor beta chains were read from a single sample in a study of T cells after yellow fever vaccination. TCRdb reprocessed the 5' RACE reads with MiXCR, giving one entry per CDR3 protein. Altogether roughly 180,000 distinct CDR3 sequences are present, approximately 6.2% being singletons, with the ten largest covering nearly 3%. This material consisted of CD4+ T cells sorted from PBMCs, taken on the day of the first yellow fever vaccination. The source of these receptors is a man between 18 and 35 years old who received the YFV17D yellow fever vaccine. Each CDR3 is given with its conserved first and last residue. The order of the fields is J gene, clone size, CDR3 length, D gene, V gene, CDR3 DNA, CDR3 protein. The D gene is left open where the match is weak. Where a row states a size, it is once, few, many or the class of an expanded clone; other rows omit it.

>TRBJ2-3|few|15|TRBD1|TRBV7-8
TGTGCCAGCAGCCCCGTGGGGGCAGGGGGCGATACGCAGTATTTT
CASSPVGAGGDTQYF
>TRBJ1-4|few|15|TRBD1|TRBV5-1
TGCGCCAGCAGCATACAGGGGGGTGCTAATGAAAAACTGTTTTTT
CASSIQGGANEKLFF
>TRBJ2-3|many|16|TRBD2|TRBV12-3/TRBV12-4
TGTGCCAGCAGTTTGAGCGGGGGGGCTGGCACAGATACGCAGTATTTT
CASSLSGGAGTDTQYF
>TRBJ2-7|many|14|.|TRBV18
TGTGCCAGCTCAGCGACAGGGGAGGGCTCCGAGCAGTACTTC
CASSATGEGSEQYF
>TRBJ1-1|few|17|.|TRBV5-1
TGCGCCAGCAGCTCGGGGGGGTGGGGACACAAGAACACTGAAGCTTTCTTT
CASSSGGWGHKNTEAFF
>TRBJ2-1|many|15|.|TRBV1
TGCACCAGCAGAACGACAGTCATCTCCTACAATGAGCAGTTCTTC
CTSRTTVISYNEQFF
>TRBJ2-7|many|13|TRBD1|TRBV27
TGTGCCAGCAATAAACAGGGGGCGGGCGAGCAGTACTTC
CASNKQGAGEQYF
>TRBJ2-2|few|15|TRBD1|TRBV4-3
TGCGCCAGCAGCGAAAGGACAGGGTTCGCCGGGGAGCTGTTTTTT
CASSERTGFAGELFF
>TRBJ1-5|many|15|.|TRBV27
TGTGCCAGCAGCCGGGCGGCATCGTACAATCAGCCCCAGCATTTT
CASSRAASYNQPQHF
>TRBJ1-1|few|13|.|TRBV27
TGTGCCAGCAGTTTAAGAGGGCTCACTGAAGCTTTCTTT
CASSLRGLTEAFF
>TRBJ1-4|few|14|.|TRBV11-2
TGTGCCAGCAGCCAACAGGAATTTAGTGAAAAACTGTTTTTT
CASSQQEFSEKLFF
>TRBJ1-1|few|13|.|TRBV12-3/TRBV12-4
TGTGCCAGCAGACCCGGGACCAACACTGAAGCTTTCTTT
CASRPGTNTEAFF
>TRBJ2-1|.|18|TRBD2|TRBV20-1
TGCAGTGCTAGAGTTCCGGGACTAGCGGGGGGCCACTACAATGAGCAGTTCTTC
CSARVPGLAGGHYNEQFF
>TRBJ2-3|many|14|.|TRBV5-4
TGTGCCAGCAGCTTTCGCAGGGAGACCGATACGCAGTATTTT
CASSFRRETDTQYF
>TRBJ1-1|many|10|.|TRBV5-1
TGCGCCAGCAGCCACCGCCCGGCTTTCTTT
CASSHRPAFF
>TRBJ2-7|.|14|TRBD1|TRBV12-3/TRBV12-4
TGTGCCAGCAGTCCCGGGGACAGGATCTACGAGCAGTACTTC
CASSPGDRIYEQYF